Presented here are 24 T cell receptor beta chains from one specimen sequenced in a study of T-cell reconstitution after alpha-beta-depleted transplantation in children. The TCRbeta library was prepared with unique molecular identifiers. TCRdb re-derived calls from the PCR reads in MiXCR, one entry per CDR3 protein. Among roughly 350,000 distinct CDR3 sequences listed, about 17% were seen once. The material was PBMCs, mostly from graft donor cells, obtained 360 days after TCRalphabeta/CD19-depleted stem cell transplant. The receptor source for this set is a male patient aged 2-15 years who had a stem cell transplant for acute lymphoblastic leukemia, so the T cells may come from the graft donor.

This rearrangement joins TRBV4-2 to TRBJ2-5; 11 bases match TRBD2. CDR3 length: 15 residues. CDR1 and CDR2 (germline): LGHNA, YNFKEQ. Unmatched junction bases numbered 5, after V lost 6 bases and J lost 2 bases. Written as DNA, the CDR3 is TGTGCCAGCAGACATGGGACTAGCGGACAAGAGACCCAGTACTTC. This gives the protein CASRHGTSGQETQYF.

This clonotype was counted many times. The gene calls are TRBV10-3 and TRBJ1-2; D uncertain. This CDR3 is 14 amino acids long. V lost 0 bases to trimming and J lost 1 base, with 6 bases between them. Germline V gene data show CDR1 as ENHRY and CDR2 as SYGVKD. This CDR3 is CAISESQFNYGYTF. The CDR3 DNA reads as TGTGCCATCAGTGAGTCACAGTTTAACTATGGCTACACCTTC.

This clonotype was seen more than once but under ten times. The rearrangement joins TRBV6-2 or TRBV6-3 to TRBJ2-1, with TRBD2 identical over 11 bases. This CDR3 spans 15 amino acids. From germline, CDR1 is MNHEY and CDR2 SVGEGT. V was clipped by 2 bases and J by 8 bases; unmatched bases: 5. The CDR3: CASSYGLAGRDEQFF. The CDR3 DNA reads TGTGCCAGCAGTTACGGACTAGCGGGTAGAGATGAGCAGTTCTTC.

This clonotype was picked up a small number of times. The chain has TRBV7-9 and TRBJ2-7, with D perhaps matching TRBD1 (6 bases). Trimming stripped 8 bases from V and 2 bases from J, with 19 bases between. The length of the CDR3 is 15 residues. Germline CDR1 and CDR2: SEHNR and FQNEAQ (reference sequence). The CDR3 reads CASSPPLRTAYEQYF. CDR3 in DNA: TGTGCCAGCTCCCCACCTTTACGGACAGCCTACGAGCAGTACTTC.

There are many counts of this clonotype. The rearrangement joins TRBV27 to TRBJ2-7, with D perhaps matching TRBD1 or TRBD2 (5 bases each). Trimming took off 1 base at V and 2 bases at J, with 12 bases between the two ends. This CDR3 has 15 amino acids. Germline loops: CDR1 MNHEY, CDR2 SMNVEV (reference sequence). The CDR3 DNA reads TGTGCCAGCAGTTTATTTGGGACGGCCCCCTACGAGCAGTACTTC. Its protein is CASSLFGTAPYEQYF.

V is TRBV15 and J is TRBJ2-2; 7 nucleotides align to TRBD1. CDR1 LNHNV and CDR2 YYDKDF come from the germline V gene (reference sequence). The trim removed 5 bases at V and 6 bases at J, leaving 6 bases unmatched. The CDR3 loop spans 14 amino acids. The CDR3 loop is CATSFEQGPGELFF. Here the CDR3 DNA reads TGTGCCACCAGCTTCGAACAGGGGCCCGGGGAGCTGTTTTTT.

V is TRBV6-2 or TRBV6-3 and J is TRBJ2-7, with D possibly being TRBD1 or TRBD2 (5 bases each). Germline assignment: CDR1 MNHEY and CDR2 SVGEGT. Trimming took off 6 bases at V and 3 bases at J, with 18 bases between the two ends. The CDR3 loop spans 15 amino acids. CDR3 sequence reads: CASSPRDGGYYEQYF. The CDR3 DNA is TGTGCCAGCAGCCCACGGGATGGGGGTTACTACGAGCAGTACTTC.

This clonotype was recorded a few times. The chain is built from TRBV4-3 and TRBJ2-7; D is possibly TRBD1 (5 bases). From germline, CDR1 is LGHNA and CDR2 YSLEER. V was cut by 1 base and J by 7 bases, with 14 bases left in between. The CDR3 runs to 14 residues. CDR3 in DNA: TGCGCCAGCAGCCAAGTGGCAGGGATAGAAGAGCAGTACTTC. It encodes CASSQVAGIEEQYF.

The V gene is TRBV5-6, the J gene TRBJ2-7; 14 bases line up with TRBD2. V gave up 4 bases and J gave up 2 bases; unmatched junction bases: 8. Germline V CDR1 and CDR2: SGHDT, YYEEEE. The CDR3 has 17 residues. CDR3 DNA: TGTGCCAGCAGCCTAAGACTAGCGGGAGGGGTTGCCTACGAGCAGTACTTC. Residues: CASSLRLAGGVAYEQYF.

This clonotype was seen more than once but under ten times. The chain carries TRBV5-1 and TRBJ1-4; 7 bases agree with TRBD1. The CDR3 is made up of 15 amino acids. Trimming at V came to 6 bases and at J to 5 bases, leaving 10 bases not matched to a gene. Germline loops: CDR1 SGHRS, CDR2 YFSETQ. CDR3 nucleotide sequence: TGCGCCAGCACCAAATCCGGGACAGAGAATGAAAAACTGTTTTTT. It yields the protein CASTKSGTENEKLFF.

The chain combines TRBV5-1 with TRBJ2-1; possibly TRBD2 for D (5 bases). CDR3 length: 15 residues. V was cut by 4 bases and J by 0 bases, with 11 bases left in between. The germline CDR1 and CDR2 sequences are SGHRS and YFSETQ. The CDR3 region is CASSQTRNSYNEQFF. DNA of the CDR3: TGCGCCAGCAGCCAAACTAGAAACTCCTACAATGAGCAGTTCTTC.

The chain is built from TRBV3-1 and TRBJ2-4; the D is unclear. This CDR3 region has 16 residues. The V end was cut by 1 base, the J end by 1 base, with 11 bases between. CDR1 and CDR2 (germline): LGHDT, YNNKEL (reference sequence). CDR3 sequence: CASSQGVYGAKNIQYF. The CDR3 DNA reads TGTGCCAGCAGCCAAGGTGTCTATGGGGCCAAAAACATTCAGTACTTC.

This clonotype appeared a few times. The rearrangement joins TRBV29-1 to TRBJ1-2; D is unresolved. V was pared by 6 bases and J by 8 bases, with 13 bases between. CDR3 length: 11 residues. Germline V gene sequence: CDR1 SQVTM, CDR2 ANQGSEA. The CDR3 loop reads CSVRAPLGYTF. CDR3 sequence (DNA): TGCAGCGTGAGAGCACCACTAGGCTACACCTTC.

The CDR3 nucleotides are TGTGCCAGCAGTCCCGGGACTAGCGGACGCTACAATGAGCAGTTCTTC. It codes for CASSPGTSGRYNEQFF. The genes are TRBV6-2 or TRBV6-3 and TRBJ2-1, with 11 bases lining up with TRBD2. This CDR3 has 16 residues. In germline, CDR1 is MNHEY, CDR2 SVGEGT. V lost 5 bases, J lost 3 bases, and 6 bases stayed unmatched.

This clonotype turned up a few times. The chain carries TRBV4-3 and TRBJ2-1, with D tentatively TRBD1 or TRBD2 (5 bases each). The V gene's germline CDR1 is LGHNA and CDR2 YSLEER. Trimming stripped 1 base from V and 10 bases from J, with 11 bases between. CDR3 length equals 13 residues. The CDR3 here is CASSQVIGGEQFF. The CDR3 DNA reads as TGCGCCAGCAGCCAAGTAATTGGGGGAGAGCAGTTCTTC.

This clonotype was seen a few times. The V call is TRBV20-1, the J call TRBJ2-3; no clear D gene. Trimming cost V 1 base and J 1 base, with 9 bases left between them. This CDR3 contains 14 residues. Germline-derived CDR1 and CDR2 are DFQATT and SNEGSKA (reference sequence). The CDR3 reads CSARVIVRTDTQYF. CDR3 bases: TGCAGTGCTAGAGTCATCGTCCGCACAGATACGCAGTATTTT.

The gene calls are TRBV15 and TRBJ1-2; tentative D call: TRBD1 (6 bases). CDR1 and CDR2 from the germline V gene are LNHNV and YYDKDF (reference sequence). This CDR3 comprises 14 residues. V was shortened by 5 bases and J by 8 bases, with 18 bases between the two germline ends. The CDR3 region is CATSGYQGTGGYTF. In nucleotides, the CDR3 is TGTGCCACCAGCGGATACCAGGGTACAGGGGGCTACACCTTC.

The chain joins TRBV5-1 to TRBJ2-5; D not resolved. The CDR3 covers 12 residues. CDR1 and CDR2 (germline): SGHRS, YFSETQ. V was trimmed by 1 base and J by 3 bases, leaving 4 bases between them. CDR3 coding DNA: TGCGCCAGCAGCTTGACTGAAGAGACCCAGTACTTC. Amino acid sequence: CASSLTEETQYF.

The CDR3 reads CASSLRGNTQYF. The CDR3 coding sequence is TGTGCCAGCAGTTTGAGAGGGAATACGCAGTATTTT. The V gene is TRBV27, the J gene TRBJ2-3, with a possible D match to TRBD2 (5 bases). The germline V gene has CDR1 MNHEY and CDR2 SMNVEV (reference sequence). The CDR3 extends over 12 amino acids. The ends were cut back, 3 bases at V and 7 bases at J, with 8 bases in the middle.

This clonotype was detected a few times. The chain combines TRBV6-2 or TRBV6-3 with TRBJ2-7; D gene unclear. The germline V gene encodes CDR1 MNHEY and CDR2 SVGEGT. V was shortened by 5 bases and J by 0 bases, with 11 bases between the two germline ends. The CDR3 runs 14 residues. CDR3 sequence reads: CASSASLASYEQYF. The CDR3 coding sequence is TGTGCCAGCAGTGCTTCCTTAGCCTCCTACGAGCAGTACTTC.

V and J are TRBV12-3 or TRBV12-4 and TRBJ2-2; tentatively, D is TRBD1 (5 bases). V was pared by 3 bases and J by 7 bases, with 15 bases between. CDR3 length: 15 residues. In DNA, the CDR3 is TGTGCCAGCAGTTTTGGGGTCTGGGGCGTCGGGGAGCTGTTTTTT. Translation: CASSFGVWGVGELFF.

This clonotype showed up many times. V is TRBV11-2 and J is TRBJ2-3; TRBD2 is a possible D gene (5 bases). The germline gives CDR1 SGHAT, CDR2 FQNNGV. The CDR3 is 13 residues long. Trimming cost V 1 base and J 5 bases, with 7 bases left between them. The CDR3 sequence is CASSLGGRDTQYF. The CDR3 nucleotides read TGTGCCAGCAGCTTAGGAGGGAGAGATACGCAGTATTTT. The full variable domain, rest sourced from reference TRBV11-2 and TRBJ2-3, is EAGVAQSPRYKIIEKRQSVAFWCNPISGHATLYWYQQILGQGPKLLIQFQNNGVVDDSQLPKDRFSAERLKGVDSTLKIQPAKLEDSAVYLCASSLGGRDTQYFGPGTRLTVL.

This clonotype has only a few counts. The J gene is TRBJ2-1, the V gene TRBV15, with 11 bases that match TRBD2. This CDR3 spans 17 amino acids. The ends lost 0 bases at V and 3 bases at J; junction bases unmatched: 4. The V gene's germline CDR1 is LNHNV and CDR2 YYDKDF (reference sequence). The CDR3 bases are TGTGCCACCAGCAGAGATGGGGGACTAGCGGTCTACAATGAGCAGTTCTTC. Amino acid sequence: CATSRDGGLAVYNEQFF. Full variable domain (remainder filled in from reference TRBV15 and TRBJ2-1): DAMVIQNPRYQVTQFGKPVTLSCSQTLNHNVMYWYQQKSSQAPKLLFHYYDKDFNNEADTPDNFQSRRPNTSFCFLDIRSPGLGDTAMYLCATSRDGGLAVYNEQFFGPGTRLTVL.

This sequence joins TRBV28 and TRBJ2-3, with D possibly TRBD2 on 5 matching bases. Trimming took off 8 bases at V and 0 bases at J, with 12 bases between the two ends. The CDR3 is 14 amino acids. Germline V gives CDR1 MDHEN, CDR2 SYDVKM. The CDR3 protein is CASRGAASTDTQYF. CDR3 bases: TGTGCCAGCCGGGGAGCCGCTAGCACAGATACGCAGTATTTT.